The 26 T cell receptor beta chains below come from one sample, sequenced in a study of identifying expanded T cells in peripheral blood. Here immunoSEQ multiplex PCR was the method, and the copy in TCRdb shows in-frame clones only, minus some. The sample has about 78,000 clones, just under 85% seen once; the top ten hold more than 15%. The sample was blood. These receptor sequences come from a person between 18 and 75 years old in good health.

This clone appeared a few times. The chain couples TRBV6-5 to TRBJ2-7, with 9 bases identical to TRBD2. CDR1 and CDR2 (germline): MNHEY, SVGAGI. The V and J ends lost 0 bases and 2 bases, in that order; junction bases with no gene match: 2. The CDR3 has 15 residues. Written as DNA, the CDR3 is TGTGCCAGCAGTTACTCCTCTAGCGGGGCCTACGAGCAGTACTTC. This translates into CASSYSSSGAYEQYF.

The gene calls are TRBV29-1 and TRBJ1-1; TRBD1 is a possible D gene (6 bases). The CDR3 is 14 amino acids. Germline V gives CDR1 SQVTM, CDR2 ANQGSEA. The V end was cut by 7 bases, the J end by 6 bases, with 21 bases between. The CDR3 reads CSAFRFRGGPEAFF. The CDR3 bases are TGCAGCGCGTTTCGATTCCGAGGGGGTCCTGAAGCTTTCTTT.

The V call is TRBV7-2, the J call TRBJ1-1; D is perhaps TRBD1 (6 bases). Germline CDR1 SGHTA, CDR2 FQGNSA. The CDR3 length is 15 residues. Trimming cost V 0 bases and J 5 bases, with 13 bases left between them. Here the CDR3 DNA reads TGTGCCAGCAGCTTAGCGCTGGTAGGGGGGACTGAAGCTTTCTTT. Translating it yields CASSLALVGGTEAFF. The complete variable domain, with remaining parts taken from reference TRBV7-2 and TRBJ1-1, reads GAGVSQSPSNKVTEKGKDVELRCDPISGHTALYWYRQSLGQGLEFLIYFQGNSAPDKSGLPSDRFSAERTGGSVSTLTIQRTQQEDSAVYLCASSLALVGGTEAFFGQGTRLTVV.

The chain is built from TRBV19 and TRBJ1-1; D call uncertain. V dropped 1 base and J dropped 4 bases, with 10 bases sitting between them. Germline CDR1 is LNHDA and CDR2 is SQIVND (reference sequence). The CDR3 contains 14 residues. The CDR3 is CASSIVPLFTEAFF. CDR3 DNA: TGTGCCAGTAGTATAGTACCTCTATTCACTGAAGCTTTCTTT.

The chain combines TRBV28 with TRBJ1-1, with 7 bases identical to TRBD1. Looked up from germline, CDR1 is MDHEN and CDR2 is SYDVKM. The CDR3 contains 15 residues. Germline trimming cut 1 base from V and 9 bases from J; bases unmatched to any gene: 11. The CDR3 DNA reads TGTGCCAGCAGTTTATTGGCCCCGGCGGGACAGCAAGCTTTCTTT. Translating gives CASSLLAPAGQQAFF.

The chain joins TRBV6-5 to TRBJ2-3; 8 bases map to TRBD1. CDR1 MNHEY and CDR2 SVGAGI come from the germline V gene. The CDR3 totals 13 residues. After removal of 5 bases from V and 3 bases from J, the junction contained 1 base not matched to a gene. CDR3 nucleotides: TGTGCCAGCAGTCGGACAGGGACAGATACGCAGTATTTT. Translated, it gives CASSRTGTDTQYF.

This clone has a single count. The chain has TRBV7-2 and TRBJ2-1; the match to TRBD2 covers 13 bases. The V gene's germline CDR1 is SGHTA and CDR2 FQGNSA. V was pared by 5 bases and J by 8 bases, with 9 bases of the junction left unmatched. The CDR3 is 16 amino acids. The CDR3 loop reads CASSLSRTSGSDEQFF. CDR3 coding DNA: TGTGCCAGCAGCCTCTCTCGGACTAGCGGGAGTGATGAGCAGTTCTTC.

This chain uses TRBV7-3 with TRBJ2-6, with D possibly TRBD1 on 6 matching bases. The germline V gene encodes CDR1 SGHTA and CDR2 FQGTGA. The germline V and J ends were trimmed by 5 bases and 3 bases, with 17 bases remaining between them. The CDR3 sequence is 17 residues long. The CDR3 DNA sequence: TGTGCCAGCAGCCTGGGGGCAGCTCGGAGTGGGGCCAACGTCCTGACTTTC. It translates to CASSLGAARSGANVLTF.

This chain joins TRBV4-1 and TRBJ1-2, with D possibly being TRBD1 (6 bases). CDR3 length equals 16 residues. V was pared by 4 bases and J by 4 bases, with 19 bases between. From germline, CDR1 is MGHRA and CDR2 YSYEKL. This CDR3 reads CASSPRRQEQFYGYTF. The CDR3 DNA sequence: TGCGCCAGCAGCCCGAGAAGACAGGAACAGTTCTATGGCTACACCTTC.

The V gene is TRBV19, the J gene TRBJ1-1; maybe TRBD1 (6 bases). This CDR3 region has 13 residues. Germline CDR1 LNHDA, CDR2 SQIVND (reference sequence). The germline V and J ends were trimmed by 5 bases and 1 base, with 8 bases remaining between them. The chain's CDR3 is CASSQTGNTEAFF. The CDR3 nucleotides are TGTGCCAGTAGTCAGACAGGGAACACTGAAGCTTTCTTT.

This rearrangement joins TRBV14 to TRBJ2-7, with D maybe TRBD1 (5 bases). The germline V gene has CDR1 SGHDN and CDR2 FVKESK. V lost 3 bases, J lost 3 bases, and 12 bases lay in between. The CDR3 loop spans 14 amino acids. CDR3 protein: CASSQLTGLYEQYF. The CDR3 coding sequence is TGTGCCAGCAGCCAGCTAACAGGCCTCTACGAGCAGTACTTC.

CDR3 residues: CASSRLADSYNEQFF. The CDR3, as DNA: TGTGCCAGCTCCCGACTAGCGGACTCCTACAATGAGCAGTTCTTC. V is TRBV7-2 and J is TRBJ2-1, with 9 positions matching TRBD2. This CDR3 contains 15 residues. Per germline, CDR1 SGHTA and CDR2 FQGNSA. V was clipped by 8 bases and J by 0 bases; unmatched bases: 5.

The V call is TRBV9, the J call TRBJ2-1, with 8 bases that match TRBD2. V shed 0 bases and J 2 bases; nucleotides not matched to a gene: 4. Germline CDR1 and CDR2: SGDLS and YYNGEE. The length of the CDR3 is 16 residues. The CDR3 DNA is TGTGCCAGCAGCGTAGGACCGGGAGGGGCCTACAATGAGCAGTTCTTC. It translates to CASSVGPGGAYNEQFF.

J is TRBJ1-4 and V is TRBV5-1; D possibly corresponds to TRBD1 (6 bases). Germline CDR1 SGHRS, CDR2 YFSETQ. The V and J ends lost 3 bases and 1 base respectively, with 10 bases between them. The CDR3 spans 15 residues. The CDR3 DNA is TGCGCCAGCAGCTCCTCACAGGGAACTAATGAAAAACTGTTTTTT. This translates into CASSSSQGTNEKLFF.

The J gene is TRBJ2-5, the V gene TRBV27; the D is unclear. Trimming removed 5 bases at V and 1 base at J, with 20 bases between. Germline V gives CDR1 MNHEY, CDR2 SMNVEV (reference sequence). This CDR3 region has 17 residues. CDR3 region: CASSRRLGPERQETQYF. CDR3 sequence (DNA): TGTGCCAGCAGTCGCCGCCTCGGACCGGAACGCCAAGAGACCCAGTACTTC.

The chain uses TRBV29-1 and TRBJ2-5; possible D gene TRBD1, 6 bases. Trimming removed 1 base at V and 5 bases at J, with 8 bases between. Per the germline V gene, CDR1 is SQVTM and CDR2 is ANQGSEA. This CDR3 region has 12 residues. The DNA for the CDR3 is TGCAGCGTTGAAGCAGGGGACGAGACCCAGTACTTC. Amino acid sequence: CSVEAGDETQYF.

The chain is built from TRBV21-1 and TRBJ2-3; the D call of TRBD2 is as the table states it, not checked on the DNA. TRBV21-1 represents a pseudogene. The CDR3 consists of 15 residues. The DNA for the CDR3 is TGTGCCAGCAGCAAGGAGGCTAGACGCGGACATACGCAGTATTTT. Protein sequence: CASSKEARRGHTQYF.

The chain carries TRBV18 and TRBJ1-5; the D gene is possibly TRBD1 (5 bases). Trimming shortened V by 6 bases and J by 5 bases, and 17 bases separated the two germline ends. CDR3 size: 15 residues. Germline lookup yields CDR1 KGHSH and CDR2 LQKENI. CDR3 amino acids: CASSPAQGADQPQHF. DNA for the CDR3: TGTGCCAGCTCCCCGGCTCAAGGGGCCGATCAGCCCCAGCATTTT.

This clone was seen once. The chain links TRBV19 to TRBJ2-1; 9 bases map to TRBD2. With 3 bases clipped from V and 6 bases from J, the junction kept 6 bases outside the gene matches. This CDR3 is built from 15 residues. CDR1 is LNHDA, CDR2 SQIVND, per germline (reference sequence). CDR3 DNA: TGTGCCAGTAGTATGGTAGCGGGAGTGGGCAATGAGCAGTTCTTC. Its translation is CASSMVAGVGNEQFF.

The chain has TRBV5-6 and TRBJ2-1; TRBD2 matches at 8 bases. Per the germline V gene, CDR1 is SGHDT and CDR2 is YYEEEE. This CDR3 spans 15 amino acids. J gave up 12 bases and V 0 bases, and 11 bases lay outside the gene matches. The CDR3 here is CASSLVLAGQVGQFF. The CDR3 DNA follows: TGTGCCAGCAGCTTGGTGCTAGCGGGCCAGGTGGGGCAGTTCTTC.

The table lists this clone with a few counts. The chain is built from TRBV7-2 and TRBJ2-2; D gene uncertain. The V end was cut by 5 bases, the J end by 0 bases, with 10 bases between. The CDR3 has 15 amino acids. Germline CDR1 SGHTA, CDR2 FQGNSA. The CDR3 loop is CASSIRTTNTGELFF. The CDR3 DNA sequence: TGTGCCAGCAGCATAAGGACCACGAACACCGGGGAGCTGTTTTTT.

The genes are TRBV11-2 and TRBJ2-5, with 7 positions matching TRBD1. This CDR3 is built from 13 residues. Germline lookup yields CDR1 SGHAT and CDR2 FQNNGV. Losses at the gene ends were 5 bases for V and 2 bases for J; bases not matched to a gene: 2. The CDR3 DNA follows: TGTGCCAGCAGCCGGGACAGACAAGAGACCCAGTACTTC. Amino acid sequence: CASSRDRQETQYF.

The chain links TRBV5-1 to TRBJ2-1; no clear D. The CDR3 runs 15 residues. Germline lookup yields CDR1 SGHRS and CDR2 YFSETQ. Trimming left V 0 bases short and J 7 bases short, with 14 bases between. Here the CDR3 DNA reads TGCGCCAGCAGCTTGGGTTCTGACGGATTTAATGAGCAGTTCTTC. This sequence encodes CASSLGSDGFNEQFF.

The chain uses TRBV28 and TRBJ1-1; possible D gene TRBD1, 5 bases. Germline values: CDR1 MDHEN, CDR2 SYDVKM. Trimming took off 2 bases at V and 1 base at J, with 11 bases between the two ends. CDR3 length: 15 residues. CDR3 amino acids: CASSLRGGANTEAFF. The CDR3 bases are TGTGCCAGCAGTTTAAGGGGAGGGGCGAACACTGAAGCTTTCTTT. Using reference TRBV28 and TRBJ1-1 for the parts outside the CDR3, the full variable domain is DVKVTQSSRYLVKRTGEKVFLECVQDMDHENMFWYRQDPGLGLRLIYFSYDVKMKEKGDIPEGYSVSREKKERFSLILESASTNQTSMYLCASSLRGGANTEAFFGQGTRLTVV.

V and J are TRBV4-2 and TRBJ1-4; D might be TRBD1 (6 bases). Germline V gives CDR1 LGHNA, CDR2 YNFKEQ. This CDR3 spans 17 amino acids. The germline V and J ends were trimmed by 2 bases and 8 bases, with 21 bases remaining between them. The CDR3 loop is CASSQNSAGQIGEKLFF. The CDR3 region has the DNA TGTGCCAGCAGCCAAAACAGTGCTGGACAGATAGGGGAAAAACTGTTTTTT.

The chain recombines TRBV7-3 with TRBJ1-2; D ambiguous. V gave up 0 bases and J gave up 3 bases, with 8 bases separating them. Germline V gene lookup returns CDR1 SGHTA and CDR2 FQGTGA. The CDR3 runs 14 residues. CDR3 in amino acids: CASSLTGIDYGYTF. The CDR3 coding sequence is TGTGCCAGCAGCTTAACAGGGATTGACTATGGCTACACCTTC.